The 22 T cell receptor beta chains given below trace back to one sample, sequenced in a study of T cell repertoires in cytomegalovirus infection. MiXCR was run by TCRdb on the reads, yielding one entry per CDR3 protein. The sample contains around 740,000 distinct CDR3 sequences, approximately 34% of which appear only once. The sample consisted of PBMCs. All receptors derive from a human donor in good health (CMV status not recorded). Some clones in this sample may be carry-over from other donors' samples.

The J gene is TRBJ2-3, the V gene TRBV7-9; 12 nucleotides match TRBD2. The CDR3 extends over 18 amino acids. The V segment lost 4 bases and the J segment 2 bases; nucleotides outside the gene matches: 10. CDR1 and CDR2 from the germline V gene are SEHNR and FQNEAQ (reference sequence). CDR3 nucleotides: TGTGCCAGCAGCTCCAGAATACTAGCGGGAGGCGCCACAGATACGCAGTATTTT. Amino acids: CASSSRILAGGATDTQYF.

The chain links TRBV6-6 to TRBJ2-1; D gene unclear. Trimming took off 2 bases at V and 9 bases at J, with 11 bases between the two ends. This CDR3 has 13 residues. The germline gives CDR1 MNHNY, CDR2 SVGAGI (reference sequence). The CDR3 DNA is TGTGCCAGCAGTTACCTTAGAGCTTCTGAGCAGTTCTTC. Translated: CASSYLRASEQFF.

This clonotype was seen only a few times. The germline gene is not matched at one end of the junction; a read error may be the cause. The chain has TRBV7-9 and TRBJ2-5; the match to TRBD2 covers 8 bases. This CDR3 spans 13 amino acids. CDR1 is SEHNR and CDR2 is FQNEAQ in the germline V gene (reference sequence). The CDR3 loop is CLSEQAGAETQYF. CDR3 nucleotides: TGCCTATCGGAACAAGCGGGGGCTGAGACCCAGTACTTC.

This clonotype occurred a few times. The genes are TRBV28 and TRBJ2-7; TRBD1 or TRBD2 may be the D gene (5 bases each). The CDR3 consists of 14 residues. Germline CDR1 is MDHEN and CDR2 is SYDVKM. Between the trimmed V and J ends, which lost 3 bases and 6 bases, there was a span of 15 bases. The CDR3 spells CASSFRDHPSEQYF. CDR3 in DNA: TGTGCCAGCAGTTTCCGGGACCATCCTAGCGAGCAGTACTTC. Based on the CDR3 plus reference TRBV28 and TRBJ2-7, the full variable domain is DVKVTQSSRYLVKRTGEKVFLECVQDMDHENMFWYRQDPGLGLRLIYFSYDVKMKEKGDIPEGYSVSREKKERFSLILESASTNQTSMYLCASSFRDHPSEQYFGPGTRLTVT.

This clonotype has only a few counts. Written as DNA, the CDR3 is TGTGCCAGCAGTTTATCGCACGCAGGAGGTTCACCCCTCCACTTT. Translated: CASSLSHAGGSPLHF. The V and J genes are TRBV28 and TRBJ1-6, with no clear D. Germline assignment: CDR1 MDHEN and CDR2 SYDVKM. Trimming pared 1 base from V and 9 bases from J, leaving 13 bases between. This CDR3 is 15 amino acids long.

As for this clonotype: The conserved phenylalanine or tryptophan is not found at the CDR3 terminus, so this likely reflects a read error. The chain uses TRBV7-8 and TRBJ2-5, with 7 bases matching TRBD2. V lost 4 bases, J lost 2 bases, and 7 bases stayed unmatched. CDR3 length equals 15 residues. CDR1 SGHVS and CDR2 FQNEAQ come from the germline V gene. The CDR3 loop is CASSWGGLVQETQYV. CDR3 sequence (DNA): TGTGCCAGCAGCTGGGGTGGACTAGTTCAAGAGACCCAGTACGTC.

This chain joins TRBV28 and TRBJ2-7; 7 nucleotides align to TRBD1. The V and J ends lost 6 bases and 0 bases, in that order; junction bases with no gene match: 8. Per the germline V gene, CDR1 is MDHEN and CDR2 is SYDVKM. The CDR3 has 15 residues. CDR3 sequence: CASSTLGQYSYEQYF. CDR3 nucleotides: TGTGCCAGCAGCACACTGGGACAGTACTCCTACGAGCAGTACTTC.

Ten or more counts support this clonotype. The CDR3 sequence: CASSLWMAAPQETQYF. Written as DNA, the CDR3 is TGTGCCAGCAGCTTATGGATGGCCGCTCCCCAAGAGACCCAGTACTTC. The rearrangement uses TRBV7-9 and TRBJ2-5; D gene unclear. CDR1 is SEHNR, CDR2 FQNEAQ, per germline (reference sequence). Trimming pared 2 bases from V and 1 base from J, leaving 14 bases between. This CDR3 region has 16 residues.

This clonotype was observed a handful of times. The V call is TRBV7-6, the J call TRBJ2-5; maybe TRBD1 (6 bases). The V gene lost 2 bases and the J gene lost 1 base, with 14 bases spanning the gap. Germline lookup yields CDR1 SGHVS and CDR2 FNYEAQ. CDR3 length equals 16 residues. The CDR3 region has the DNA TGTGCCAGCAGCTTATATGCAGGGGCCCCCCAAGAGACCCAGTACTTC. Protein: CASSLYAGAPQETQYF.

This clonotype has more than one count but fewer than ten. The chain recombines TRBV19 with TRBJ1-1; no clear D gene. Germline V gives CDR1 LNHDA, CDR2 SQIVND (reference sequence). The V end was cut by 2 bases, the J end by 4 bases, with 17 bases between. The CDR3 is 16 amino acids. For the CDR3, the DNA is TGTGCCAGTAGTATATGCCCGGGCCAGGAGAGCACTGAAGCTTTCTTT. It codes for CASSICPGQESTEAFF.

The chain joins TRBV11-2 to TRBJ2-5, with 8 nucleotides matching TRBD2. Unmatched junction bases numbered 9, after V lost 4 bases and J lost 5 bases. The CDR3 spans 15 residues. Germline CDR1 and CDR2: SGHAT and FQNNGV. The CDR3 nucleotides are TGTGCCAGCAGCTCCTGGTTCAGCGGGAGTGAGACCCAGTACTTC. Its translation: CASSSWFSGSETQYF.

The chain carries TRBV2 and TRBJ2-1; 10 bases fit TRBD2. Trimming removed 11 bases from V and 1 base from J; junction bases left unmatched: 17. CDR3 size: 18 residues. Germline V gives CDR1 SNHLY, CDR2 FYNNEI. The CDR3 DNA reads as TGTGCCCTCGGGGCTAGCGGGAGCCCCCCCCCTTCCTACAATGAGCAGTTCTTC. This codes for CALGASGSPPPSYNEQFF.

In its sample, this clonotype was seen a few times. This chain uses TRBV20-1 with TRBJ1-5; TRBD1 aligns across 7 bases. The CDR3 has 13 amino acids. CDR1 and CDR2 from the germline V gene are DFQATT and SNEGSKA (reference sequence). With 4 bases clipped from V and 7 bases from J, the junction kept 7 bases outside the gene matches. CDR3 nucleotide sequence: TGCAGTGCTACCGGGACAGTCTTCCAGCCCCAGCATTTT. Its translation is CSATGTVFQPQHF.

This clonotype turned up a few times. The gene calls are TRBV29-1 and TRBJ2-3, with 11 bases matching TRBD2. V gave up 6 bases and J gave up 2 bases; unmatched junction bases: 4. This CDR3 has 14 amino acids. Germline V gene lookup returns CDR1 SQVTM and CDR2 ANQGSEA. The DNA of the CDR3 is TGCAGCGTGACGGGACTAGCGGACACAGATACGCAGTATTTT. It encodes CSVTGLADTDTQYF.

The chain links TRBV18 to TRBJ2-1, with a tentative D call TRBD2 (6 bases). The V and J ends lost 2 bases and 8 bases respectively, with 10 bases between them. The CDR3 is 13 residues long. The germline CDR1 and CDR2 sequences are KGHSH and LQKENI. CDR3 nucleotides: TGTGCCAGCTCACCAATGCGGGATTATGAGCAGTTCTTC. This gives the protein CASSPMRDYEQFF.

This clonotype came up many times. The V and J genes are TRBV7-8 and TRBJ2-1; 12 bases are shared with TRBD1. CDR1 and CDR2 from the germline V gene are SGHVS and FQNEAQ. J was trimmed by 12 bases and V by 4 bases; bases with no gene match: 7. CDR3 length: 14 amino acids. Here the CDR3 reads CASSSGTGGEGQFF. The CDR3 DNA sequence: TGTGCCAGCAGCTCCGGGACAGGGGGCGAGGGGCAGTTCTTC.

V is TRBV12-3 or TRBV12-4 and J is TRBJ1-1; D not resolved. This CDR3 region has 13 residues. Trimming left V 4 bases short and J 5 bases short, with 11 bases between. CDR3 DNA: TGTGCCAGCAGTTATGCACAGTTGACTGAAGCTTTCTTT. It yields the protein CASSYAQLTEAFF.

There are a few counts of this clonotype. The DNA for the CDR3 is TGCAGTGCAGCCCTAGATATGACGAGGAATGAGCAGTTCTTC. This gives the protein CSAALDMTRNEQFF. This chain joins TRBV20-1 and TRBJ2-1; D unresolved. Germline lookup yields CDR1 DFQATT and CDR2 SNEGSKA (reference sequence). The V end lost 6 bases, the J end lost 7 bases, and 19 bases lay between the germline ends. The CDR3 is made up of 14 amino acids.

The CDR3 spells CASSSAPRLAGGGETQYF. Here the CDR3 DNA reads TGTGCCAGCAGCTCCGCCCCCCGCCTAGCGGGAGGGGGAGAGACCCAGTACTTC. The V gene is TRBV11-2, the J gene TRBJ2-5, with TRBD2 matching 12 bases. The CDR3 is made up of 18 amino acids. V shed 4 bases and J 4 bases; nucleotides not matched to a gene: 13. Germline assignment: CDR1 SGHAT and CDR2 FQNNGV. The full variable domain, with the rest looked up from reference TRBV11-2 and TRBJ2-5, is EAGVAQSPRYKIIEKRQSVAFWCNPISGHATLYWYQQILGQGPKLLIQFQNNGVVDDSQLPKDRFSAERLKGVDSTLKIQPAKLEDSAVYLCASSSAPRLAGGGETQYFGPGTRLLVL.

This clonotype came up many times. This chain joins TRBV7-9 and TRBJ2-5; D gene uncertain. This CDR3 is built from 13 residues. Trimming pared 3 bases from V and 1 base from J, leaving 6 bases between. The germline gives CDR1 SEHNR, CDR2 FQNEAQ (reference sequence). CDR3 amino acids: CASSLPSQETQYF. The DNA for the CDR3 is TGTGCCAGCAGCTTGCCATCCCAAGAGACCCAGTACTTC.

This clonotype was detected only a few times. The genes are TRBV2 and TRBJ2-2; D possibly corresponds to TRBD2 (5 bases). The V end lost 6 bases, the J end lost 2 bases, and 13 bases lay between the germline ends. Per the germline V gene, CDR1 is SNHLY and CDR2 is FYNNEI. CDR3 length: 15 residues. As DNA, the CDR3 is TGTGCCAGCAGGTCCCCGGCGGGTAACACCGGGGAGCTGTTTTTT. Translation gives CASRSPAGNTGELFF.

About this clonotype: With a much larger clone just one base away, this may be a read error. Because it lacks the conserved phenylalanine or tryptophan at the end, this CDR3 is likely a read error. The V gene is TRBV19, the J gene TRBJ1-1; D unresolved. The germline V gene has CDR1 LNHDA and CDR2 SQIVND (reference sequence). CDR3 length: 16 amino acids. The V end was cut by 3 bases, the J end by 3 bases, with 17 bases between. The DNA for the CDR3 is TGTGCCAGTAGTATCCCCGACCGGACGGGGTACACTGAAGCTTTCTTA. Residues: CASSIPDRTGYTEAFL.